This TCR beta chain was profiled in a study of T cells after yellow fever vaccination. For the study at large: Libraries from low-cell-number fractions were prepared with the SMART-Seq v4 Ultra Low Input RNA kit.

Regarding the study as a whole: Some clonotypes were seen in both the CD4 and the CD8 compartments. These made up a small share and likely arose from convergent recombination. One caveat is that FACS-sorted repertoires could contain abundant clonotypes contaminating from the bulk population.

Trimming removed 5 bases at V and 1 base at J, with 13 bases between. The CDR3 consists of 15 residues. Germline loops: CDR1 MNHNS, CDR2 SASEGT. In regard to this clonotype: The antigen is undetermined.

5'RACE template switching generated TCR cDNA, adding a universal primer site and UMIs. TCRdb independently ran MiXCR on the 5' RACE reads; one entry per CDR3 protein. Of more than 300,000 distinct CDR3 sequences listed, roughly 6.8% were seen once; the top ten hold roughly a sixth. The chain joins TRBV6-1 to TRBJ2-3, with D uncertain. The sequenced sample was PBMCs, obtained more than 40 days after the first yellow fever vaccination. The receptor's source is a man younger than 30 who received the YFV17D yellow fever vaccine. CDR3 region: CASSTLESGTDTQYF. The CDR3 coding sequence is TGTGCCAGCAGTACCCTGGAGAGCGGCACAGATACGCAGTATTTT.